These 20 T cell receptor beta chains came from one sample sequenced in a study of cytomegalovirus exposure and HLA in healthy donors. In the PCR, 60 Vbeta and 13 Jbeta primers were used. Assay used: immunoSEQ multiplex PCR; TCRdb lists only in-frame clones, some missing. This sample contains around 130,000 clones. The sequenced material came from PBMCs. All receptors derive from a middle-aged woman in good health and CMV-seronegative.

The chain recombines TRBV5-1 with TRBJ2-7, with a weak D call TRBD1 (6 bases). This CDR3 contains 13 residues. V dropped 0 bases and J dropped 5 bases, with 9 bases sitting between them. CDR1 and CDR2 (germline): SGHRS, YFSETQ. CDR3 sequence reads: CASSLDRENEQYV. The CDR3 nucleotides are TGCGCCAGCAGCTTGGACAGGGAAAACGAGCAGTACGTC.

The chain combines TRBV9 with TRBJ2-1, with TRBD2 matching 8 bases. The CDR3 extends over 16 amino acids. Germline V lookup: CDR1 SGDLS, CDR2 YYNGEE. V shed 3 bases, J shed 4 bases, and the junction held 9 bases outside the gene matches. CDR3 region: CASSAGWAGGYNEQFF. The CDR3 DNA follows: TGTGCCAGCAGCGCCGGGTGGGCGGGGGGTTACAATGAGCAGTTCTTC.

V and J are TRBV11-2 and TRBJ1-1; no reliable D call. From germline, CDR1 is SGHAT and CDR2 FQNNGV. V gave up 4 bases and J gave up 4 bases, with 16 bases separating them. The CDR3 is 15 residues long. In DNA form, the CDR3 reads TGTGCCAGCAGCTCAACCCGACAAGTTTTCACTGAAGCTTTCTTT. This encodes CASSSTRQVFTEAFF.

The V call is TRBV7-3, the J call TRBJ1-1; the D is unclear. Germline V gene lookup returns CDR1 SGHTA and CDR2 FQGTGA. The CDR3 sequence is 13 residues long. The V gene lost 8 bases and the J gene lost 1 base, with 11 bases spanning the gap. CDR3 in amino acids: CASSSEGNTEAFF. In nucleotides, the CDR3 is TGTGCCAGCTCCTCGGAGGGGAACACTGAAGCTTTCTTT.

The DNA for the CDR3 is TGCGCCCACGTGAGCGGGGGTAAAGAGACCCAGTACTTC. This encodes CAHVSGGKETQYF. This sequence joins TRBV23-1 and TRBJ2-5, with TRBD2 matching 8 bases. TRBV23-1 falls under the ORF class, with uncertain function. CDR3 size: 13 residues. Trimming took 11 bases from V and 3 from J; bases not matched to a gene: 8.

CDR3 sequence: CASSFYTSTEAFF. DNA of the CDR3: TGTGCCAGCAGCTTTTACACTAGCACTGAAGCTTTCTTT. The gene calls are TRBV7-2 and TRBJ1-1; D gene unclear. Germline V gene data show CDR1 as SGHTA and CDR2 as FQGNSA. This CDR3 spans 13 amino acids. Trimming removed 3 bases at V and 4 bases at J, with 9 bases between.

This chain connects TRBV19 to TRBJ1-2, with 8 bases fitting TRBD1. Germline loops: CDR1 LNHDA, CDR2 SQIVND (reference sequence). The CDR3 runs 13 residues. The V and J ends lost 6 bases and 8 bases, in that order; junction bases with no gene match: 8. The CDR3 bases are TGTGCCAGTAGATCCCAGGGGGCCTACGGCTACACCTTC. It encodes CASRSQGAYGYTF.

The genes are TRBV5-4 and TRBJ2-2; possibly TRBD1 for D (6 bases). This CDR3 is 16 amino acids long. Trimming shortened V by 7 bases and J by 2 bases, and 18 bases separated the two germline ends. Germline-derived CDR1 and CDR2 are SGHNT and YYREEE (reference sequence). CDR3 in amino acids: CASGLMGRGNTGELFF. CDR3 nucleotide sequence: TGTGCCAGCGGTTTAATGGGCAGGGGCAACACCGGGGAGCTGTTTTTT.

V is TRBV6-1 and J is TRBJ2-5; 7 bases line up with TRBD2. CDR3 size: 13 residues. The junction had 6 bases not matched to a gene; V was cut back by 6 bases and J by 5 bases. The germline gives CDR1 MNHNS, CDR2 SASEGT. CDR3 bases: TGTGCCAGCAGCTCGCTGCGGGGGGAGACCCAGTACTTC. This gives the protein CASSSLRGETQYF.

The V gene is TRBV28, the J gene TRBJ1-2, with 7 bases lining up with TRBD1. The CDR3 is 15 amino acids. Germline V lookup: CDR1 MDHEN, CDR2 SYDVKM. With V trimmed by 4 bases and J by 0 bases, 5 bases remained unmatched. The CDR3 DNA reads as TGTGCCAGCAGTTCACCGGGACAGTCTAACTATGGCTACACCTTC. Amino acids: CASSSPGQSNYGYTF.

CDR3 in DNA: TGCGCCAGCTACGACTCGGTAGCGAGGAGCACAGATACGCAGTATTTT. This encodes CASYDSVARSTDTQYF. The chain has TRBV5-1 and TRBJ2-3, with D perhaps matching TRBD2 (5 bases). Trimming cost V 7 bases and J 0 bases, with 18 bases left between them. This CDR3 is 16 amino acids long. From germline, CDR1 is SGHRS and CDR2 YFSETQ. Complete variable domain (other parts from reference TRBV5-1 and TRBJ2-3): KAGVTQTPRYLIKTRGQQVTLSCSPISGHRSVSWYQQTPGQGLQFLFEYFSETQRNKGNFPGRFSGRQFSNSRSEMNVSTLELGDSALYLCASYDSVARSTDTQYFGPGTRLTVL.

The chain carries TRBV6-6 and TRBJ2-2, with D possibly being TRBD2 (6 bases). Trimming took 10 bases from V and 3 from J, leaving 15 bases between them. There are 14 residues in the CDR3. The germline CDR1 and CDR2 sequences are MNHNY and SVGAGI (reference sequence). This chain's CDR3 is CATRTGADTGELFF. CDR3 in DNA: TGTGCCACCCGGACGGGAGCGGACACCGGGGAGCTGTTTTTT.

The CDR3: CAISGGWAGGVEEQYV. The CDR3 DNA reads TGTGCCATCAGTGGAGGATGGGCAGGAGGGGTCGAAGAGCAGTACGTC. The chain combines TRBV10-3 with TRBJ2-7; maybe TRBD2 (6 bases). The CDR3 is 16 residues long. Germline V CDR1 and CDR2: ENHRY, SYGVKD. Trimming stripped 4 bases from V and 7 bases from J, with 23 bases between.

This chain connects TRBV10-3 to TRBJ2-7; weak D call: TRBD2 (7 bases). The CDR3 has 14 residues. The V gene lost 2 bases and the J gene lost 3 bases, with 11 bases spanning the gap. Germline-derived CDR1 and CDR2 are ENHRY and SYGVKD. Here the CDR3 DNA reads TGTGCCATCAGTGAGACCGGGGGGCTCTACGAGCAGTACGTC. It specifies CAISETGGLYEQYV.

The chain employs TRBV5-1 and TRBJ2-2; weak D call: TRBD2 (5 bases). Deletions cut 5 bases from V and 3 bases from J, with 14 bases between. CDR3 length: 15 residues. Looked up from germline, CDR1 is SGHRS and CDR2 is YFSETQ. CDR3 in amino acids: CASSGRGIDTGELFF. In nucleotides, the CDR3 is TGCGCCAGCAGTGGTCGGGGAATAGACACCGGGGAGCTGTTTTTT.

The genes are TRBV5-1 and TRBJ2-3; 9 bases fit TRBD2. This CDR3 region has 15 residues. CDR1 and CDR2 (germline): SGHRS, YFSETQ. After removal of 0 bases from V and 6 bases from J, the junction contained 5 bases not matched to a gene. In DNA, the CDR3 is TGCGCCAGCAGCTTGGAAGCGGGGGGCTTCGATACGCAGTATTTT. Its translation is CASSLEAGGFDTQYF. The entire variable domain, with the rest obtained from reference TRBV5-1 and TRBJ2-3, is as follows: KAGVTQTPRYLIKTRGQQVTLSCSPISGHRSVSWYQQTPGQGLQFLFEYFSETQRNKGNFPGRFSGRQFSNSRSEMNVSTLELGDSALYLCASSLEAGGFDTQYFGPGTRLTVL.

This chain links TRBV7-2 with TRBJ2-7; weak D call: TRBD1 (8 bases). The V end lost 1 base, the J end lost 5 bases, and 15 bases lay between the germline ends. Germline lookup yields CDR1 SGHTA and CDR2 FQGNSA. The length of the CDR3 is 15 residues. In nucleotides, the CDR3 is TGTGCCAGCAGCTTAGTTACAGGGGGGGACGACGAGCAGTACTTC. It encodes CASSLVTGGDDEQYF.

The chain links TRBV10-3 to TRBJ1-5, with 7 bases that match TRBD1. In germline, CDR1 is ENHRY, CDR2 SYGVKD. This CDR3 has 14 amino acids. V dropped 10 bases and J dropped 6; count of bases not matched to a gene: 12. The CDR3 DNA reads as TGTGCCACCAAACAGGGGTGGGCGAGTCAGCCCCAGCATTTT. Translating it yields CATKQGWASQPQHF.

The rearrangement joins TRBV7-2 to TRBJ2-1, with 14 bases fitting TRBD2. V lost 8 bases and J lost 9; bases outside the gene matches: 9. The CDR3 is made up of 15 amino acids. Germline V gives CDR1 SGHTA, CDR2 FQGNSA. The CDR3 loop reads CASFRLAGGLGEQFF. The CDR3 coding sequence is TGTGCCAGCTTCCGACTAGCGGGGGGGCTAGGTGAGCAGTTCTTC.

CDR3 region: CASSYRGGRPQHF. The CDR3 DNA sequence: TGTGCCAGCAGTTACCGGGGGGGAAGGCCCCAGCATTTT. V and J are TRBV6-5 and TRBJ1-5, with D possibly matching TRBD1 (5 bases). CDR1 is MNHEY, CDR2 SVGAGI, per germline. This CDR3 region has 13 residues. Trimming stripped 2 bases from V and 9 bases from J, with 11 bases between.